This T cell receptor (beta chain) is drawn from a study of post-analysis software for immune sequencing data. Overall study context: The courses of disease that were included comprised relapsing-remitting, secondary progressive and progressive-relapsing multiple sclerosis.

The CDR3 sequence is 14 residues long. V shed 2 bases and J shed 4 bases, with 11 bases lying between them. Germline V gene sequence: CDR1 KGHSH, CDR2 LQKENI. Unique molecular identifiers had been added to the TCR beta cDNA libraries. TCRdb re-analysed the PCR reads in MiXCR, keeping a single row per CDR3 protein. The sample includes 600,000 to 750,000 distinct CDR3 sequences, approximately 60% of them seen just once. Concerning this clonotype itself: What it binds is not known.

The study's findings and limits: Same-batch preparations were strongly co-clustered by F measure. Among four or five TRBV segments more frequent in patients than controls were TRBV5-6, TRBV5-1 and TRBV20-1. Normalized Chao1 diversity was significantly reduced in patients versus controls.

The specimen was blood. J is TRBJ2-5 and V is TRBV18; no reliable D call. The source is a girl under 10 years old with multiple sclerosis. The chain's CDR3 is CASSPSLSVETQYF. In nucleotides, the CDR3 is TGTGCCAGCTCACCATCGCTGTCAGTAGAGACCCAGTACTTC.